This TCR beta chain was found in a study of blood T cells in healthy people across ages. This clonotype has more than one count but fewer than ten. Together with a sample-barcoded 5' primer, a J-beta primer mix was included in a second PCR lasting roughly 6 to 12 cycles. Each CDR3 protein is one row after TCRdb ran MiXCR on the 5' RACE reads. The sample consists of hundreds of thousands of distinct CDR3 sequences, 24% of them appearing once. The same sample was also used in a study of T cells of mothers and their children. That investigation notes: Slightly higher, non-significant overlap characterized related mother-child pairs relative to unrelated pairs.

The origin of this receptor is a boy younger than 18 in good health. Specimen: blood.

As DNA, the CDR3 is TGTGCCACCAGCAGACGGACAGGGGGATCCAATGAAAAACTGTTTTTT. This sequence encodes CATSRRTGGSNEKLFF. The V gene is TRBV15, the J gene TRBJ1-4; 10 bases are shared with TRBD1. The CDR3 contains 16 residues. V lost 2 bases, J lost 5 bases, and 5 bases stayed unmatched. Per the germline V gene, CDR1 is LNHNV and CDR2 is YYDKDF (reference sequence).